This T cell receptor beta chain comes out of a study of T cells in Graves' hyperthyroidism and ophthalmopathy (dated by TCRdb to between 2018 and 2020). At the level of the whole study: To identify distinguishing TCR V-J signatures, a discovery cohort of about a hundred patients was used, comprising 43 with Graves' ophthalmopathy and around 57 with stable Graves' hyperthyroidism. Prospective prediction of ophthalmopathy was tested in an independent validation cohort of 18 to 20 hyperthyroidism patients and 15 to 17 patients who later progressed to ophthalmopathy. The study also compared thyroid tissue and blood T-cell repertoires from several Graves' hyperthyroidism patients. Once sampling was done, hyperthyroidism patients were given methimazole at a starting dose of 30 mg daily, whereas ophthalmopathy patients were given high-dose intravenous methylprednisolone. The roughly 91 discovery patients were randomly divided into training and test sets at a 7:3 ratio. TCR Vbeta CDR3 sequencing of some 140 peripheral blood samples (approximately 44 ophthalmopathy, 75 hyperthyroidism and approximately 17 progressor patients) is reported in the paper. What the work shows at the level of the full study, not this receptor alone: In validation, the model predicted progression to ophthalmopathy a median of around six months before onset, with approximately 70% sensitivity and 72.22% specificity. Blood samples also contained most of the expanded thyroid clonotypes (frequency above 0.001), which suggests that blood repertoires may reflect thyroid immune responses. No statistical method was used to set the sample size in advance, and investigators knew the group allocation. A model built on a 13 V-J signature distinguished ophthalmopathy from stable hyperthyroidism, reaching over 85% sensitivity and 81.08% specificity in cross-validation and 80%/75% in testing.

Patients with uncontrolled infections, other autoimmune diseases, pregnancy or lactation were excluded. Diagnoses relied on clinical symptoms, serum thyroxine and TRAb, thyroid ultrasound and orbital computed tomography. Total RNA was extracted with Trizol reagent, and quality was checked on an Agilent 2100 Bioanalyzer. The TCR beta CDR3 regions were amplified from the RNA transcripts. A first-round RT-PCR of the TCR CDR3 used the HTBI primer set with the Qiagen OneStep RT-PCR kit. Libraries were constructed in a second round of multiplex PCR, after which size selection and purification were carried out. Sequencing of the libraries was done on an Illumina HiSeq2000 using paired-end 100 bp reads. In the original analysis: Raw data were processed with SOAPnuke, discarding reads with adapters, uncalled bases, mean Phred below 15, or no exact constant-primer or identifier match. COPE v1.2.5 was used to merge high-quality paired reads, and clonotypes were defined as unique nucleotide sequences. MiTCR v1.1 was used to align the clonotypes against IMGT TRBV, TRBD and TRBJ reference segments. Only V-J combinations with frequency above 0.0001, covering roughly 99% of repertoires, were analysed. A TCS score was defined as the ratio between F50 (clonal expansion) and ExV (chaos), using BLOSUM62-based TCRdist between CDR3 peptides within each V-J. Welch's t-statistics and random forest reduced fewer than 550 V-J features to 13, which were used in a naive Bayes classifier (R e1071). The Morisita-Horn index was used to measure how similar the thyroid and blood repertoires were. TCRdb ran its own pipeline on the public reads, namely fastp trimming at Q25 and MiXCR clone calling, and kept in-frame beta chains. Each entry merges the rows of one CDR3 protein and shows their most common DNA and genes. The V and J calls were determined by TCRdb, not by the authors. The sample contains a few hundred thousand distinct CDR3 sequences, over 35% of them found a single time. About 45% of the sample goes to the ten largest clones.

This clonotype was seen at least ten times. The antigen it recognizes is unknown. The record has no base qualities; no much larger clone is one base away. The source of this sequence is an adult woman with Graves' disease, either hyperthyroidism or ophthalmopathy (not recorded which). What was sequenced was peripheral blood or thyroid tissue (not recorded which).

The CDR3 loop reads CSAGQGRDTEAFF. DNA sequence: TGCAGTGCGGGACAGGGGAGGGACACTGAAGCTTTCTTT. Rearrangement joined TRBV20-1 to TRBJ1-1; 10 junctional bases match TRBD1. The CDR3 numbers 13 residues from cysteine through phenylalanine. Of all the DNA, just the CDR3 is kept, 39 bases in frame from base 1. Trimmed from V: 6 bases; trimmed from J: 3 bases; junction bases lacking a gene match: 4. The germline V gene encodes CDR1 DFQATT and CDR2 SNEGSKA (reference sequence).